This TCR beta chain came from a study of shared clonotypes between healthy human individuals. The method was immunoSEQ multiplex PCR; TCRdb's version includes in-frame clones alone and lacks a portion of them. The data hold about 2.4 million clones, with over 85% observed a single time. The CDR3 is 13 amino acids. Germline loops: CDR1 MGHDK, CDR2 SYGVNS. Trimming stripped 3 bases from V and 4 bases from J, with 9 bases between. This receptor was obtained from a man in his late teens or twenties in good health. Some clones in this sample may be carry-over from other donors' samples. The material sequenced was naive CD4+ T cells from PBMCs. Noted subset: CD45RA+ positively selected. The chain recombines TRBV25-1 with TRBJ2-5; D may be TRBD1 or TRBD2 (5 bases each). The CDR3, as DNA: TGTGCCAGCAGTGATGCAGGGACAGAGACCCAGTACTTC. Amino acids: CASSDAGTETQYF. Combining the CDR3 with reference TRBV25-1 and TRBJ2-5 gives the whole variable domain EADIYQTPRYLVIGTGKKITLECSQTMGHDKMYWYQQDPGMELHLIHYSYGVNSTEKGDLSSESTVSRIRTEHFPLTLESARPSHTSQYLCASSDAGTETQYFGPGTRLLVL.